These 27 T cell receptor beta chains came from one sample sequenced in a study of control samples from healthy donors and cancer patients. Only in-frame clones appear in the TCRdb table, and some are missing; sequencing was by immunoSEQ multiplex PCR. The repertoire includes over 100,000 clones, about nine tenths of them detected once, and about 4.2% sits in the top ten. Source material: blood. Receptors were obtained from a human donor in good health. The donor label of this sample is uncertain.

The V and J genes are TRBV30 and TRBJ1-1, with a weak D call TRBD1 (6 bases). Germline V gene lookup returns CDR1 GTSNPN and CDR2 SVGIG (reference sequence). The CDR3 is 14 amino acids. Trimming pared 2 bases from V and 1 base from J, leaving 11 bases between. This CDR3 is CAWSRGGSNTEAFF. CDR3 nucleotide sequence: TGTGCCTGGAGTCGAGGGGGTTCGAACACTGAAGCTTTCTTT.

J is TRBJ2-1 and V is TRBV5-1; D may be TRBD2 (5 bases). Germline V gives CDR1 SGHRS, CDR2 YFSETQ. The CDR3 is 12 residues long. Trimming took off 2 bases at V and 6 bases at J, with 6 bases between the two ends. The CDR3, as DNA: TGCGCCAGCAGCTTTGAGGGCAATGAGCAGTTCTTC. Its protein product is CASSFEGNEQFF.

The rearrangement uses TRBV19 and TRBJ1-5; D may be TRBD1 (6 bases). Germline CDR1 LNHDA, CDR2 SQIVND (reference sequence). CDR3 length: 15 residues. With 9 bases removed from V and 2 bases from J, the gap between germline ends came to 17 bases. CDR3 loop: CASKDRIAGNQPQHF. The CDR3 DNA reads as TGTGCCAGCAAGGACAGAATTGCGGGCAATCAGCCCCAGCATTTT.

This clone is a singleton in its sample. The chain combines TRBV5-1 with TRBJ1-5; D unclear. Between the trimmed V and J ends, which lost 0 bases and 3 bases, there was a span of 4 bases. The CDR3 consists of 13 residues. Germline CDR1 SGHRS, CDR2 YFSETQ. CDR3 amino acids: CASSLAPNQPQHF. The CDR3 DNA reads as TGCGCCAGCAGCTTGGCCCCCAATCAGCCCCAGCATTTT.

The chain joins TRBV5-1 to TRBJ2-5, with D possibly being TRBD1 or TRBD2 (5 bases each). Germline V lookup: CDR1 SGHRS, CDR2 YFSETQ. The ends were cut back, 0 bases at V and 4 bases at J, with 13 bases in the middle. The CDR3 runs to 15 residues. The CDR3 protein is CASSLGASGGETQYF. The CDR3 nucleotides are TGCGCCAGCAGCTTGGGTGCTAGTGGGGGAGAGACCCAGTACTTC.

This clone was detected only once. The chain links TRBV19 to TRBJ1-1, with D perhaps matching TRBD1 (5 bases). CDR3 size: 15 residues. V was clipped by 2 bases and J by 1 base, with 11 bases between them. The germline gives CDR1 LNHDA, CDR2 SQIVND (reference sequence). DNA for the CDR3: TGTGCCAGTAGTATATACGGGACGGCGAACACTGAAGCTTTCTTT. Residues: CASSIYGTANTEAFF. Looking up the rest from reference TRBV19 and TRBJ1-1 gives the full variable domain: DGGITQSPKYLFRKEGQNVTLSCEQNLNHDAMYWYRQDPGQGLRLIYYSQIVNDFQKGDIAEGYSVSREKKESFPLTVTSAQKNPTAFYLCASSIYGTANTEAFFGQGTRLTVV.

The V and J genes are TRBV10-1 and TRBJ2-3; D is uncertain. The CDR3 contains 15 residues. V lost 3 bases and J 2 bases, leaving 12 bases between the germline ends. Germline CDR1 and CDR2: WNHNN and SYGVQD (reference sequence). CDR3 in amino acids: CASSDGKWITDTQYF. The CDR3 DNA reads as TGCGCCAGCAGTGATGGGAAGTGGATCACAGATACGCAGTATTTT.

Comment on this clone: The sample holds other DNA sequences that translate to the same CDR3. The chain carries TRBV27 and TRBJ2-1; 11 nucleotides agree with TRBD2. The germline V gene has CDR1 MNHEY and CDR2 SMNVEV (reference sequence). This CDR3 is 16 amino acids long. Unmatched junction bases numbered 5, after V lost 4 bases and J lost 3 bases. DNA for the CDR3: TGTGCCAGCAGTTCCGGGCTAGCGGGGGGCTACAATGAGCAGTTCTTC. Protein product: CASSSGLAGGYNEQFF.

V usage is TRBV11-2 and J usage is TRBJ2-3; D might be TRBD1 or TRBD2, each matching 6 bases. The CDR3 has 18 amino acids. The V gene's germline CDR1 is SGHAT and CDR2 FQNNGV. V was cut by 5 bases and J by 1 base, with 22 bases left in between. In DNA form, the CDR3 reads TGTGCCAGCAGCCATTTAATGGGGGGCGGTACAGGCACAGATACGCAGTATTTT. Its protein is CASSHLMGGGTGTDTQYF.

This sequence joins TRBV2 and TRBJ1-6, with D possibly TRBD1 on 5 matching bases. V lost 6 bases, J lost 5 bases, and 14 bases lay in between. This CDR3 spans 15 amino acids. Germline V gene data show CDR1 as SNHLY and CDR2 as FYNNEI. CDR3 protein: CASRVGTENNSPLHF. The CDR3 DNA reads TGTGCCAGCAGGGTCGGGACGGAAAATAATTCACCCCTCCACTTT.

V usage is TRBV30 and J usage is TRBJ1-5, with D tentatively TRBD1 (5 bases). This CDR3 spans 17 amino acids. Germline CDR1 GTSNPN, CDR2 SVGIG (reference sequence). V lost 0 bases and J lost 7, with 22 bases in between. CDR3 DNA: TGTGCCTGGAGTGTAGCAGGGTTTGGACTAGGCGGCCAGCCCCAGCATTTT. Its translation is CAWSVAGFGLGGQPQHF.

The genes are TRBV7-2 and TRBJ2-5; no clear D gene. The CDR3 is made up of 16 amino acids. Trimming removed 5 bases at V and 2 bases at J, with 18 bases between. Germline CDR1 SGHTA, CDR2 FQGNSA. CDR3: CASSPHKRVTQETQYF. CDR3 nucleotides: TGTGCCAGCAGCCCCCATAAAAGGGTTACACAAGAGACCCAGTACTTC. Drawing the rest from reference TRBV7-2 and TRBJ2-5, the complete variable domain is GAGVSQSPSNKVTEKGKDVELRCDPISGHTALYWYRQSLGQGLEFLIYFQGNSAPDKSGLPSDRFSAERTGGSVSTLTIQRTQQEDSAVYLCASSPHKRVTQETQYFGPGTRLLVL.

The CDR3 DNA reads as TGTGCTAGTGGTCCCGGGGTCCAAGAGACCCAGTACTTC. It encodes CASGPGVQETQYF. V is TRBV12-5 and J is TRBJ2-5; TRBD2 is a possible D gene (5 bases). The CDR3 totals 13 residues. Trimming pared 5 bases from V and 1 base from J, leaving 8 bases between. The V gene's germline CDR1 is LGHNT and CDR2 FRNRAP.

This clone was counted a single time. Additional DNA sequences in this sample encode the identical CDR3. The chain couples TRBV7-2 to TRBJ1-1; D gene ambiguous. The germline gives CDR1 SGHTA, CDR2 FQGNSA. The CDR3 loop spans 15 amino acids. V was pared by 5 bases and J by 6 bases, with 19 bases between. The CDR3 protein is CASSRKVGGKAEAFF. The CDR3 bases are TGTGCCAGCAGCCGCAAGGTAGGAGGAAAAGCTGAAGCTTTCTTT.

This chain links TRBV29-1 with TRBJ2-6; 9 nucleotides line up with TRBD1. The germline V gene has CDR1 SQVTM and CDR2 ANQGSEA. The length of the CDR3 is 17 residues. J gave up 0 bases and V 3 bases, and 6 bases lay outside the gene matches. The CDR3 DNA is TGCAGCGTTGACGGGGGACAGGGCCTCTCTGGGGCCAACGTCCTGACTTTC. Encoded protein: CSVDGGQGLSGANVLTF.

The chain carries TRBV6-5 and TRBJ2-1, with 8 bases fitting TRBD1. V dropped 6 bases and J dropped 6; count of bases not matched to a gene: 7. The germline V gene has CDR1 MNHEY and CDR2 SVGAGI. The CDR3 covers 14 residues. The CDR3 DNA follows: TGTGCCAGCAGGAGGACAGGGCGTTTCAATGAGCAGTTCTTC. Protein product: CASRRTGRFNEQFF.

V gene TRBV7-9 combines with J gene TRBJ1-4, with D perhaps matching TRBD1 (5 bases). CDR1 SEHNR and CDR2 FQNEAQ come from the germline V gene (reference sequence). The CDR3 runs 15 residues. Trimming took off 8 bases at V and 3 bases at J, with 16 bases between the two ends. The CDR3 reads CASGTYRKPNEKLFF. The DNA for the CDR3 is TGTGCCAGCGGCACTTACAGGAAACCTAATGAAAAACTGTTTTTT.

The chain links TRBV6-1 to TRBJ2-7, with 7 bases aligning to TRBD2. The junction had 4 bases not matched to a gene; V was cut back by 2 bases and J by 3 bases. The CDR3 is made up of 14 amino acids. Germline-derived CDR1 and CDR2 are MNHNS and SASEGT. CDR3 protein: CASSESGGVYEQYV. As DNA, the CDR3 is TGTGCCAGCAGTGAATCGGGGGGAGTCTACGAGCAGTACGTC.

The J gene is TRBJ1-1, the V gene TRBV27; D not certain. V was trimmed by 6 bases and J by 11 bases, leaving 13 bases between them. Germline V gene data show CDR1 as MNHEY and CDR2 as SMNVEV (reference sequence). This CDR3 comprises 11 residues. The CDR3 spells CASRWVGRAFF. The CDR3 DNA sequence: TGTGCCAGCAGGTGGGTCGGGAGGGCTTTCTTT.

The chain links TRBV2 to TRBJ1-3; D remains ambiguous. Looked up from germline, CDR1 is SNHLY and CDR2 is FYNNEI. This CDR3 region has 16 residues. Trimming took 3 bases from V and 11 from J, leaving 23 bases between them. The CDR3 protein is CASSDPVAPDPRAIYF. CDR3 in DNA: TGTGCCAGCAGTGACCCCGTAGCCCCGGATCCTCGCGCCATATATTTT.

The rearrangement links TRBV11-2 to TRBJ1-1; 9 bases match TRBD1. The CDR3 length is 14 residues. Germline CDR1 SGHAT, CDR2 FQNNGV. Trimming cost V 5 bases and J 7 bases; bases outside gene matches: 8. CDR3: CASSRGQGSREAFF. CDR3 nucleotide sequence: TGTGCCAGCAGCCGGGGACAGGGATCTCGTGAAGCTTTCTTT.

This clone has just one count. The CDR3 nucleotides read TGTGCCAGCGGGAAACAGGAGAACACTGAAGCTTTCTTT. As protein: CASGKQENTEAFF. J is TRBJ1-1 and V is TRBV6-5; perhaps TRBD1 as D (5 bases). The V end was cut by 8 bases, the J end by 1 base, with 11 bases between. CDR1 MNHEY and CDR2 SVGAGI come from the germline V gene. The CDR3 length is 13 residues.

V is TRBV6-5 and J is TRBJ1-1, with D possibly TRBD1 on 5 matching bases. V was pared by 2 bases and J by 2 bases, with 15 bases between. The CDR3 runs 16 residues. From germline, CDR1 is MNHEY and CDR2 SVGAGI. The CDR3 nucleotides read TGTGCCAGCAGTTACGGGGAGTTGGGGGAAAACACTGAAGCTTTCTTT. This translates into CASSYGELGENTEAFF.

This chain joins TRBV11-3 and TRBJ2-5; 14 positions match TRBD2. Germline values: CDR1 SGHNT, CDR2 YENEEA. The junction had 4 bases not matched to a gene; V was cut back by 5 bases and J by 2 bases. CDR3 length equals 16 residues. The CDR3 is CASSLGLAGEQETQYF. As DNA, the CDR3 is TGTGCCAGCAGCCTGGGACTAGCGGGGGAACAAGAGACCCAGTACTTC.

The chain uses TRBV5-1 and TRBJ2-2; D assignment may be TRBD1 or TRBD2 (5 bases each). Germline-derived CDR1 and CDR2 are SGHRS and YFSETQ. The CDR3 contains 15 residues. Trimming removed 0 bases at V and 5 bases at J, with 11 bases between. The CDR3 DNA sequence: TGCGCCAGCAGCTTGGATAGAGGGGCTACCGGGGAGCTGTTTTTT. Translated, it gives CASSLDRGATGELFF.

The V gene is TRBV6-5, the J gene TRBJ1-4, with D uncertain. Germline CDR1 and CDR2: MNHEY and SVGAGI. CDR3 length: 14 amino acids. The germline V and J ends were trimmed by 0 bases and 5 bases, with 7 bases remaining between them. CDR3 nucleotides: TGTGCCAGCAGTTACTCTGTTAGCAATGAAAAACTGTTTTTT. Translated, it gives CASSYSVSNEKLFF.

The chain couples TRBV15 to TRBJ1-1; D ambiguous. In germline, CDR1 is LNHNV, CDR2 YYDKDF (reference sequence). Trimming stripped 1 base from V and 1 base from J, with 4 bases between. This CDR3 contains 13 residues. CDR3 nucleotides: TGTGCCACCAGCAGAGGCCCGAACACTGAAGCTTTCTTT. Amino acid sequence: CATSRGPNTEAFF.